The clone carrying this TCR beta chain was observed a few times. Its antigen remains unknown. Hyperthyroidism patients were newly diagnosed, had disease duration under 2 months, and were aged 18 to 65 years. The data were obtained in a study of T cells in Graves' hyperthyroidism and ophthalmopathy. Study-level points and caveats: In validation, the model predicted ophthalmopathy. These predictions came a median roughly six months before onset.

The TCR beta CDR3 regions underwent amplification using RNA transcripts as the source. Researchers ran a first-round RT-PCR on the TCR CDR3 using the HTBI primer set. TCRdb independently ran MiXCR on the multiplex PCR reads; one entry per CDR3 protein. The sample contains about 550,000 distinct CDR3 sequences, more than 20% of which appear only once. V lost 6 bases and J lost 3; bases outside the gene matches: 8. The CDR3 consists of 14 residues. Germline CDR1 is DFQATT and CDR2 is SNEGSKA (reference sequence). This rearrangement joins TRBV20-1 to TRBJ2-7; 10 bases are a match to TRBD2. Sequenced input: blood. The clonotype comes from a young man with Graves' hyperthyroidism. CDR3 nucleotide sequence: TGCAGTGCCAATCTAGCGGGGGATTACTACGAGCAGTACTTC. Encoded protein: CSANLAGDYYEQYF.